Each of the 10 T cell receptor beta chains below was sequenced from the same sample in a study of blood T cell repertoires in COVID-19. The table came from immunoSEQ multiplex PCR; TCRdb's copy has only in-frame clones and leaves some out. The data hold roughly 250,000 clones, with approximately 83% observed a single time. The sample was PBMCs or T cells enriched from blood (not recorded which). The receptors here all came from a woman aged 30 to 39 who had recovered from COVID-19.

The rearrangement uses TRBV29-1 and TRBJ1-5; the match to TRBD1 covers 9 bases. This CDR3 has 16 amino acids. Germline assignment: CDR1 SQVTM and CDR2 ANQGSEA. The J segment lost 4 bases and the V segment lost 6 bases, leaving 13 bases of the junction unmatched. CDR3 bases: TGCAGCGTCCTGCCCTTCGGGACAGGGAGGAATCAGCCCCAGCATTTT. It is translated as CSVLPFGTGRNQPQHF.

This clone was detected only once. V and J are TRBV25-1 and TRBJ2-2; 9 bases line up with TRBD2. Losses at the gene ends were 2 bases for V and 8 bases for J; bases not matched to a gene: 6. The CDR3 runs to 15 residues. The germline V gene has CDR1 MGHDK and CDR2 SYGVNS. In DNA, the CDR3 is TGTGCCAGCAGTGAACTAGCGGGGCAAGGGGGGGAGCTGTTTTTT. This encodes CASSELAGQGGELFF.

In DNA, the CDR3 is TGTGCCAGCAGTGCTCGTCCGACAGGCCGCAATCAGCCCCAGCATTTT. Translating gives CASSARPTGRNQPQHF. The chain employs TRBV2 and TRBJ1-5, with a possible D match to TRBD1 (6 bases). With 4 bases removed from V and 2 bases from J, the gap between germline ends came to 15 bases. The CDR3 runs 16 residues. The germline V gene encodes CDR1 SNHLY and CDR2 FYNNEI. Complete variable domain (other parts from reference TRBV2 and TRBJ1-5): EPEVTQTPSHQVTQMGQEVILRCVPISNHLYFYWYRQILGQKVEFLVSFYNNEISEKSEIFDDQFSVERPDGSNFTLKIRSTKLEDSAMYFCASSARPTGRNQPQHFGDGTRLSIL.

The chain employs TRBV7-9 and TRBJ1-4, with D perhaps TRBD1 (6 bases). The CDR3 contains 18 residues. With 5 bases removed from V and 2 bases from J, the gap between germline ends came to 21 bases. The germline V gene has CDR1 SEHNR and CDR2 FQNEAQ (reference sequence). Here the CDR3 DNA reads TGTGCCAGCAGCCGGGGCAGGGGTTCACCAGCGACTAATGAAAAACTGTTTTTT. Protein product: CASSRGRGSPATNEKLFF.

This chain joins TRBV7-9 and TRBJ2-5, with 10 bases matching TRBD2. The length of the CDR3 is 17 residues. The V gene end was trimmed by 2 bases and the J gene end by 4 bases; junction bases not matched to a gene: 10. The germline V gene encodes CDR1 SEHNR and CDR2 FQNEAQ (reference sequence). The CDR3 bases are TGTGCCAGCAGCTTACCCTATCTAGCGGGAGCCCGAGAGACCCAGTACTTC. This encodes CASSLPYLAGARETQYF.

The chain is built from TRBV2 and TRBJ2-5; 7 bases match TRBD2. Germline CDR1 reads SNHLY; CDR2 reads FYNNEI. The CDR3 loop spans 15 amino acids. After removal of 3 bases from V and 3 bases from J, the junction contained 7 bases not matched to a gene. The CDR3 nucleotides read TGTGCCAGCAGTGAGATGCTAGCGGCAAAAGAGACCCAGTACTTC. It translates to CASSEMLAAKETQYF.

The CDR3 nucleotides read TGTGCCATCAGTGAGAGTAAGGGACAGGGGTACTACGAGCAGTACTTC. Amino acid sequence: CAISESKGQGYYEQYF. The chain recombines TRBV10-3 with TRBJ2-7; 10 bases align to TRBD1. After removal of 2 bases from V and 3 bases from J, the junction contained 7 bases not matched to a gene. CDR1 ENHRY and CDR2 SYGVKD come from the germline V gene. The CDR3 consists of 16 residues.

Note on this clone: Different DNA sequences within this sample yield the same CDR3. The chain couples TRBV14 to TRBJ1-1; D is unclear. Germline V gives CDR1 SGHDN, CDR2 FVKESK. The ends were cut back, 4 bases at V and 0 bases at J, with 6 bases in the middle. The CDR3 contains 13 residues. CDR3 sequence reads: CASSLNMNTEAFF. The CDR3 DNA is TGTGCCAGCAGCCTAAACATGAACACTGAAGCTTTCTTT.

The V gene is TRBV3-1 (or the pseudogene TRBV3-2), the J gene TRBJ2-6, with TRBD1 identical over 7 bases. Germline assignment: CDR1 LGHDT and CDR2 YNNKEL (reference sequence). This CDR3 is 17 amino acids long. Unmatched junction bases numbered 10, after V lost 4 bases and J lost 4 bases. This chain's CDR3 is CASSRSNRGSGANVLTF. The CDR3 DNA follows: TGTGCCAGCAGCCGTTCAAACAGGGGATCAGGGGCCAACGTCCTGACTTTC.

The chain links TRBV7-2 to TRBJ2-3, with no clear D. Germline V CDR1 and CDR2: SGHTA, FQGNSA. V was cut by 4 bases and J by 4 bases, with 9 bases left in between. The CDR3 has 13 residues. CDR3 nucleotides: TGTGCCAGCAGCTACGTAGAACCAGATACGCAGTATTTT. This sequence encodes CASSYVEPDTQYF.